This T cell receptor (beta chain) was captured in a study of T cells after posttransplantation cyclophosphamide. Busulfan-fludarabine conditioning, marrow transplant, and cyclophosphamide on days +3 and +4 were administered. The method was immunoSEQ multiplex PCR; TCRdb's version includes in-frame clones alone and lacks a portion of them. The profile covers approximately 10,000 clones, with about 89% appearing a single time and around 4% taken by the ten largest. The receptor was isolated from a female patient between 25 and 45 years old who received an allogeneic stem cell transplant from an unrelated donor, was CMV-positive, and had no GVHD. Certain T cells may be donor cells from the graft. Sequences were derived from PBMCs, sampled after allogeneic stem cell transplant with posttransplant cyclophosphamide.

The CDR3 region has the DNA TGTGCCAGCACAAAGGTGCGGGGGCCGTACGAGCAGTACTTC. This codes for CASTKVRGPYEQYF. This chain uses TRBV2 with TRBJ2-7; a weak D match, TRBD2 (7 bases). In germline, CDR1 is SNHLY, CDR2 FYNNEI. The CDR3 sequence is 14 residues long. Trimming took 7 bases from V and 4 from J, leaving 17 bases between them. Using reference TRBV2 and TRBJ2-7 for the parts outside the CDR3, the full variable domain is EPEVTQTPSHQVTQMGQEVILRCVPISNHLYFYWYRQILGQKVEFLVSFYNNEISEKSEIFDDQFSVERPDGSNFTLKIRSTKLEDSAMYFCASTKVRGPYEQYFGPGTRLTVT.